One and the same sample provided the 5 T cell receptor beta chains below, sequenced in a study of regulatory T cells in long-lasting Graves disease. As to time point: newly diagnosed GD, antithyroid drugs for less than 3 months. PBMC-derived RNA was used for the TCR library. Building of the TCR beta libraries involved iRepertoire HTBI primers and Arm-PCR of CDR3 regions. TCRdb passed the multiplex PCR reads through MiXCR, listing each CDR3 protein once. The table shows 360,000 or so distinct CDR3 sequences, with roughly 16% occurring only once. Separately, the same data were catalogued under a study of T cells in Graves' hyperthyroidism and ophthalmopathy.

Specimen: peripheral blood mononuclear cells (PBMCs), collected at new diagnosis, from a patient treated with antithyroid drugs. The receptor source for this set is a woman under 30 with Graves disease.

This chain links TRBV27 with TRBJ2-1; unclear D gene. CDR3 length: 12 amino acids. CDR1 and CDR2 from the germline V gene are MNHEY and SMNVEV (reference sequence). Between the trimmed V and J ends, which lost 5 bases and 12 bases, there was a span of 14 bases. CDR3 region: CASSPLGFWQFF. CDR3 nucleotide sequence: TGTGCCAGCAGTCCTCTAGGTTTTTGGCAGTTCTTC.

V usage is TRBV2 and J usage is TRBJ2-7, with 10 positions matching TRBD1. Germline V gene lookup returns CDR1 SNHLY and CDR2 FYNNEI. The CDR3 has 16 residues. Trimming cost V 7 bases and J 3 bases; bases outside gene matches: 12. DNA for the CDR3: TGTGCCAGCATCCTTCCCGGGACAGGGGAATTCTACGAGCAGTACTTC. This codes for CASILPGTGEFYEQYF.

In this sample, this clonotype turned up many times. The chain uses TRBV2 and TRBJ2-7; 7 bases are shared with TRBD1. The CDR3 covers 15 residues. Germline V gives CDR1 SNHLY, CDR2 FYNNEI. The V segment lost 8 bases and the J segment 4 bases; nucleotides outside the gene matches: 14. The CDR3 sequence: CASAAPGQWDYEQYF. CDR3 nucleotides: TGTGCCAGCGCCGCTCCGGGACAGTGGGATTACGAGCAGTACTTC.

This clonotype was found many times. This chain uses TRBV27 with TRBJ2-7; the D is unclear. This CDR3 contains 12 residues. Germline V gives CDR1 MNHEY, CDR2 SMNVEV (reference sequence). The ends were cut back, 6 bases at V and 4 bases at J, with 10 bases in the middle. The CDR3 reads CASSPTVYEQYF. The DNA for the CDR3 is TGTGCCAGCAGCCCAACGGTTTACGAGCAGTACTTC.

The table lists this clonotype with many counts. The rearrangement links TRBV5-1 to TRBJ2-7, with D perhaps TRBD2 (7 bases). Between the trimmed V and J ends, which lost 4 bases and 9 bases, there was a span of 17 bases. Looked up from germline, CDR1 is SGHRS and CDR2 is YFSETQ. This CDR3 is built from 13 residues. CDR3 loop: CASSPGGPQGQYF. CDR3 sequence (DNA): TGCGCCAGCAGCCCCGGGGGGCCCCAGGGGCAGTACTTC.